This TCR beta chain stems from a study of cytotoxic CD8 clonotypes in ibrutinib-treated CLL. Study details: Following treatment for a median roughly 11 months, range 6 to 36, response samples were then taken. Study-wide findings and caveats: A difference in sampling times existed between sustained-remission and progressing patients. Public clonotypes, found uncommonly, either contracted or stayed stable on treatment.

As to this clone: Antigen: not known.

Data came from immunoSEQ multiplex PCR; TCRdb stores just in-frame clones and leaves some out. This table holds around 250,000 clones, 70% found once. TCR beta libraries used approximately 2 micrograms of genomic DNA from cryopreserved PBMCs. Germline-derived CDR1 and CDR2 are SGHTS and YDEGEE. V was clipped by 4 bases and J by 4 bases; unmatched bases: 5. The CDR3 length is 14 residues. This clonotype was obtained from a human donor with chronic lymphocytic leukemia. This material consisted of PBMCs, taken after 24 months of ibrutinib treatment. The chain couples TRBV5-8 to TRBJ2-5; TRBD1 agrees at 9 bases. CDR3 DNA: TGTGCCAGCAGCACGGGACAGGGAGGAGAGACCCAGTACTTC. It is translated as CASSTGQGGETQYF. Based on the CDR3 plus reference TRBV5-8 and TRBJ2-5, the full variable domain is EAGVTQSPTHLIKTRGQQATLRCSPISGHTSVYWYQQALGLGLQFLLWYDEGEERNRGNFPPRFSGRQFPNYSSELNVNALELEDSALYLCASSTGQGGETQYFGPGTRLLVL.